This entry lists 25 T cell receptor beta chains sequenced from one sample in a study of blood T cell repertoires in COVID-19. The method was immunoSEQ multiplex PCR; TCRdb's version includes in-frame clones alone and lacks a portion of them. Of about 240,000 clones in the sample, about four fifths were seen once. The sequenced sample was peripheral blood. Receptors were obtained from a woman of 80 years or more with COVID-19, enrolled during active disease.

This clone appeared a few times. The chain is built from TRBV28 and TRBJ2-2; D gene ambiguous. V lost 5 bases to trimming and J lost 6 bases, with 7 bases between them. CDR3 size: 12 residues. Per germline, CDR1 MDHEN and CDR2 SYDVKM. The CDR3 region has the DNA TGTGCCAGCAGTCCGTTCCCCGGGGAGCTGTTTTTT. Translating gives CASSPFPGELFF.

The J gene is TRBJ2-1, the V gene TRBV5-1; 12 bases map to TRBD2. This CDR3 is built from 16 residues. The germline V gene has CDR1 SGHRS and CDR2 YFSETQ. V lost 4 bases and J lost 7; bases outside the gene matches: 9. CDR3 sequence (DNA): TGCGCCAGCAGCCCACGGACTAGCGGGAAATATAATGAGCAGTTCTTC. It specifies CASSPRTSGKYNEQFF.

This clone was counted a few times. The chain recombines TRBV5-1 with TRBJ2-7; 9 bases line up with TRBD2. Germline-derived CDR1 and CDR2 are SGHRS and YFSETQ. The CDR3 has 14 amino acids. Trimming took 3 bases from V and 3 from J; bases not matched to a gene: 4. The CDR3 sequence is CASSSRAGGYEQYF. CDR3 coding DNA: TGCGCCAGCAGCTCAAGAGCGGGAGGCTACGAGCAGTACTTC.

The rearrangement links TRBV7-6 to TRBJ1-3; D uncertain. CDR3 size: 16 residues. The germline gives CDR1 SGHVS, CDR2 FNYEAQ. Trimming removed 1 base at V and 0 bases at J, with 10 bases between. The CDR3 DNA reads TGTGCCAGCAGCTTAGTAGCCGCCAACTCTGGAAACACCATATATTTT. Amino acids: CASSLVAANSGNTIYF.

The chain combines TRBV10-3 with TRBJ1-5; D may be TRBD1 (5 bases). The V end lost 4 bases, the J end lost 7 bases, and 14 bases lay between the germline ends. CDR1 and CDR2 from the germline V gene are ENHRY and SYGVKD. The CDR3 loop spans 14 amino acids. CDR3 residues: CAISAGGVGQPQHF. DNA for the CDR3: TGTGCCATCAGTGCCGGGGGGGTTGGACAGCCCCAGCATTTT.

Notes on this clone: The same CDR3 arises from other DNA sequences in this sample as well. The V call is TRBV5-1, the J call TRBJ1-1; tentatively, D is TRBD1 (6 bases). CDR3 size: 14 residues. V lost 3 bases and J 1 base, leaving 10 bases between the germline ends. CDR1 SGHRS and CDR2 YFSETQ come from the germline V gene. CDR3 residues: CASSSGQPNTEAFF. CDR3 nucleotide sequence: TGCGCCAGCAGCTCCGGACAGCCGAACACTGAAGCTTTCTTT. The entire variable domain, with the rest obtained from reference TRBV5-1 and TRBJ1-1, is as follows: KAGVTQTPRYLIKTRGQQVTLSCSPISGHRSVSWYQQTPGQGLQFLFEYFSETQRNKGNFPGRFSGRQFSNSRSEMNVSTLELGDSALYLCASSSGQPNTEAFFGQGTRLTVV.

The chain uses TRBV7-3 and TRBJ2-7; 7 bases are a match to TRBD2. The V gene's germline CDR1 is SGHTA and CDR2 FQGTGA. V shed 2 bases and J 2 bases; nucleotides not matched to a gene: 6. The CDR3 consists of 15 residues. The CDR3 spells CASSLLAEPTYEQYF. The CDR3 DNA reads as TGTGCCAGCAGCTTACTAGCGGAACCCACCTACGAGCAGTACTTC.

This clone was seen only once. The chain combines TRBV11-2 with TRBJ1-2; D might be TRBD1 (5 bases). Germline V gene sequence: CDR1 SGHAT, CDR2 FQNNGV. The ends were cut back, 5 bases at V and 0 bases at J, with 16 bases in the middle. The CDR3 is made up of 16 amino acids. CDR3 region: CASSPQQVKANYGYTF. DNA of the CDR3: TGTGCCAGCAGCCCGCAACAGGTTAAGGCTAACTATGGCTACACCTTC.

CDR3 in amino acids: CASSIPSSPSGANVLTF. The CDR3 region has the DNA TGTGCCAGTAGTATCCCCAGTTCCCCCTCTGGGGCCAACGTCCTGACTTTC. This chain uses TRBV19 with TRBJ2-6; D gene ambiguous. The CDR3 is made up of 17 amino acids. Germline V CDR1 and CDR2: LNHDA, SQIVND (reference sequence). The V end lost 3 bases, the J end lost 0 bases, and 12 bases lay between the germline ends.

Written as DNA, the CDR3 is TGTGCCAGCAGTGAGACTAGCGGGCGTAGCACAGATACGCAGTATTTT. Its protein is CASSETSGRSTDTQYF. The chain carries TRBV2 and TRBJ2-3; the match to TRBD2 covers 10 bases. V trimming: 3 bases; J trimming: 0 bases; junction bases outside the gene matches: 3. Per germline, CDR1 SNHLY and CDR2 FYNNEI. The CDR3 spans 16 residues.

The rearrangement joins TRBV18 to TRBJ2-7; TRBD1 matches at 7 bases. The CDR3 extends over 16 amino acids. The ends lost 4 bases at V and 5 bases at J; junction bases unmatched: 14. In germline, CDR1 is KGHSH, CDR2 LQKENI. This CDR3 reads CASSLLGGSVRDEQYF. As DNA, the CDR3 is TGTGCCAGCTCACTATTAGGGGGCTCCGTCAGGGACGAGCAGTACTTC.

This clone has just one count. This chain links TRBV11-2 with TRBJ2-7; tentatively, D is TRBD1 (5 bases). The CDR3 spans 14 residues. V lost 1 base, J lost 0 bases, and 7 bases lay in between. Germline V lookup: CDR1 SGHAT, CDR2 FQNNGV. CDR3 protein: CASSLGQTSYEQYF. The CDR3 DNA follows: TGTGCCAGCAGCTTAGGACAGACCTCCTACGAGCAGTACTTC.

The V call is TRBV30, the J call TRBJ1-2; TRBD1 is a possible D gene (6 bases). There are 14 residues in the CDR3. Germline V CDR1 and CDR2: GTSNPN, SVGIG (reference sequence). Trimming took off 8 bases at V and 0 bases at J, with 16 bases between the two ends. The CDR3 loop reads CAHSPGASNYGYTF. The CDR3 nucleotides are TGTGCCCACAGCCCAGGGGCCTCTAACTATGGCTACACCTTC. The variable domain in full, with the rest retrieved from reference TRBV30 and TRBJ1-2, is SQTIHQWPATLVQPVGSPLSLECTVEGTSNPNLYWYRQAAGRGLQLLFYSVGIGQISSEVPQNLSASRPQDRQFILSSKKLLLSDSGFYLCAHSPGASNYGYTFGSGTRLTVV.

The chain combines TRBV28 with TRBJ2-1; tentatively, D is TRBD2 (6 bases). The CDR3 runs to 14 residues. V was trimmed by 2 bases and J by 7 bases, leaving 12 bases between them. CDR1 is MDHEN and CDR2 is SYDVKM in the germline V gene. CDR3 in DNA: TGTGCCAGCAGTTTAATGCTTCGGGGGAATGAGCAGTTCTTC. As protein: CASSLMLRGNEQFF.

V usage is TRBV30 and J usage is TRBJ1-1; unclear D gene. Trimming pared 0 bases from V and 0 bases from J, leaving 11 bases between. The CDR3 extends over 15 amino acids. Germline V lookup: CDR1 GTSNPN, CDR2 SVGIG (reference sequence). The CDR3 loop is CAWSVEFTLNTEAFF. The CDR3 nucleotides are TGTGCCTGGAGTGTAGAGTTTACCTTGAACACTGAAGCTTTCTTT.

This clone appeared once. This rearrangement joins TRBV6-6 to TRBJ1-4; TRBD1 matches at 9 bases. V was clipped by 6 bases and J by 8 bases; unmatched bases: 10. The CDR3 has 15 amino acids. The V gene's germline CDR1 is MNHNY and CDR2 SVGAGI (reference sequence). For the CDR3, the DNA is TGTGCCAGCAGCCGCCAGGGACAGGGAAGCGAAAAACTGTTTTTT. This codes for CASSRQGQGSEKLFF.

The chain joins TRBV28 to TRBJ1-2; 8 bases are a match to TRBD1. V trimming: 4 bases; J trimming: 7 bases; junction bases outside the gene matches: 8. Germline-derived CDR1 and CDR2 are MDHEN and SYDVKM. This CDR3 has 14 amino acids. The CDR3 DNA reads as TGTGCCAGCAGTTCCCCCGGGACAGGCTTTGGCTACACCTTC. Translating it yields CASSSPGTGFGYTF.

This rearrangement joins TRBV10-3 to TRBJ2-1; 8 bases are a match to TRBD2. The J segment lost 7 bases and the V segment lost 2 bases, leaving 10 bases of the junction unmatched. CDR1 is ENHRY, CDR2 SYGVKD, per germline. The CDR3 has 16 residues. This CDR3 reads CAISEKGAGVRNEQFF. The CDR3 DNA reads TGTGCCATCAGTGAGAAGGGAGCGGGAGTCAGGAATGAGCAGTTCTTC.

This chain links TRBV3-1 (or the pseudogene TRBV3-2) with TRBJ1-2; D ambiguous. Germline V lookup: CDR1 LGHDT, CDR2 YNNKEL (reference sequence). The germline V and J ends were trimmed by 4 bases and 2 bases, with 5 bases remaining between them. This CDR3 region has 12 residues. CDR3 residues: CASSLRNYGYTF. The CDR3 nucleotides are TGTGCCAGCAGCCTCAGGAACTATGGCTACACCTTC.

The CDR3 DNA reads as TGTGCCAGCAGCTTCAGGGACAGGGGAGGGTCACCCCTCCACTTT. This gives the protein CASSFRDRGGSPLHF. The chain uses TRBV5-6 and TRBJ1-6; 10 bases fit TRBD1. Germline CDR1 is SGHDT and CDR2 is YYEEEE. With V trimmed by 2 bases and J by 10 bases, 6 bases remained unmatched. CDR3 length: 15 residues.

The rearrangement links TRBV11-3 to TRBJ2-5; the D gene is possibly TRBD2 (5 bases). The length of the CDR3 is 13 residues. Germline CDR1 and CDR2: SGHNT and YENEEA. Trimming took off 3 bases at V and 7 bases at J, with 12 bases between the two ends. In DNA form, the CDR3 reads TGTGCCAGCAGCTTCGCTCAAGAGGGGACCCAGTACTTC. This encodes CASSFAQEGTQYF.

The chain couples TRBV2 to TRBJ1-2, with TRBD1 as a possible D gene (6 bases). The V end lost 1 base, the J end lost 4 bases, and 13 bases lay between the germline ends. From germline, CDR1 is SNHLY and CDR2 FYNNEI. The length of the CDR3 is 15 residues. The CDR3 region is CASSEGQVQLYGYTF. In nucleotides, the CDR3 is TGTGCCAGCAGTGAAGGACAGGTCCAACTCTATGGCTACACCTTC. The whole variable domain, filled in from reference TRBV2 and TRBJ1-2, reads EPEVTQTPSHQVTQMGQEVILRCVPISNHLYFYWYRQILGQKVEFLVSFYNNEISEKSEIFDDQFSVERPDGSNFTLKIRSTKLEDSAMYFCASSEGQVQLYGYTFGSGTRLTVV.

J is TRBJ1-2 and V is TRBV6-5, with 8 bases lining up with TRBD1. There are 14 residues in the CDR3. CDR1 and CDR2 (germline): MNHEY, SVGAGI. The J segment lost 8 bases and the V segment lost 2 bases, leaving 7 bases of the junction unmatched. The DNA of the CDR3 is TGTGCCAGCAGTTACACCGGACAGGGAGGAGGCTACACCTTC. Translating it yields CASSYTGQGGGYTF.

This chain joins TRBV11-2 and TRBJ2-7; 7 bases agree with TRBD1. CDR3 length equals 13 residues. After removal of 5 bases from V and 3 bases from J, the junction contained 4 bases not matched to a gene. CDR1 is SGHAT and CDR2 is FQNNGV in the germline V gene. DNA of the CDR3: TGTGCCAGCAGCCGGGACAGCCGCTACGAGCAGTACTTC. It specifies CASSRDSRYEQYF. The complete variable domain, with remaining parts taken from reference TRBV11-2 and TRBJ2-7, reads EAGVAQSPRYKIIEKRQSVAFWCNPISGHATLYWYQQILGQGPKLLIQFQNNGVVDDSQLPKDRFSAERLKGVDSTLKIQPAKLEDSAVYLCASSRDSRYEQYFGPGTRLTVT.

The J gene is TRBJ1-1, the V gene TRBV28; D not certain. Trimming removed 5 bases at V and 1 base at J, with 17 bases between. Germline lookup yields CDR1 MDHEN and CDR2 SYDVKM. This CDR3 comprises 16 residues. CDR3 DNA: TGTGCCAGCAGTCTCTCTGGCCAGATCCCGAACACTGAAGCTTTCTTT. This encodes CASSLSGQIPNTEAFF.